This T cell receptor (beta chain) comes out of a study of blood T cell repertoires in COVID-19. Study in general: The origin of the acute and convalescent COVID-19 samples was the United States, Italy and Spain.

Trimming pared 5 bases from V and 0 bases from J, leaving 5 bases between. The germline V gene encodes CDR1 SGHAT and CDR2 FQNNGV. CDR3 length equals 13 residues. This table comes from immunoSEQ multiplex PCR, and its TCRdb copy is limited to in-frame clones, with some not included. Of 180,000 or so clones in the sample, about 85% are singletons; the top ten hold 15% to 20%. As concerns this clone: A read error is possible here, since a much larger clone lies one base away.

This receptor was obtained from a person aged 65 to 85 with COVID-19, enrolled during active disease. The rearrangement links TRBV11-2 to TRBJ2-1; no definite D call. Sequenced: peripheral blood. The CDR3 nucleotides read TGTGCCAGCAGCGCGAGCTCCTACAATGAGCAGTTCTTC. Residues: CASSASSYNEQFF.